This T cell receptor beta chain was found in a study of cytomegalovirus exposure and HLA in healthy donors. 13 Jbeta primers and 60 Vbeta primers were used for the PCR. Using immunoSEQ multiplex PCR, the repertoire was profiled, and TCRdb retains in-frame clones only, with some absent. The sample lists 150,000 to 200,000 clones, 75% seen once, with 11% in the top ten. CDR1 is MNHEY and CDR2 is SMNVEV in the germline V gene (reference sequence). V lost 7 bases to trimming and J lost 7 bases, with 34 bases between them. This CDR3 region has 19 residues. Sequencing used PBMCs. This receptor was taken from a man aged 18 to 30 in good health and CMV-seropositive. The rearrangement uses TRBV27 and TRBJ1-2; a weak D match, TRBD1 (6 bases). CDR3 protein: CASIGSADGGATPYLGYTF. In nucleotides, the CDR3 is TGTGCCAGCATAGGTTCGGCCGATGGGGGCGCGACCCCCTACCTTGGCTACACCTTC.